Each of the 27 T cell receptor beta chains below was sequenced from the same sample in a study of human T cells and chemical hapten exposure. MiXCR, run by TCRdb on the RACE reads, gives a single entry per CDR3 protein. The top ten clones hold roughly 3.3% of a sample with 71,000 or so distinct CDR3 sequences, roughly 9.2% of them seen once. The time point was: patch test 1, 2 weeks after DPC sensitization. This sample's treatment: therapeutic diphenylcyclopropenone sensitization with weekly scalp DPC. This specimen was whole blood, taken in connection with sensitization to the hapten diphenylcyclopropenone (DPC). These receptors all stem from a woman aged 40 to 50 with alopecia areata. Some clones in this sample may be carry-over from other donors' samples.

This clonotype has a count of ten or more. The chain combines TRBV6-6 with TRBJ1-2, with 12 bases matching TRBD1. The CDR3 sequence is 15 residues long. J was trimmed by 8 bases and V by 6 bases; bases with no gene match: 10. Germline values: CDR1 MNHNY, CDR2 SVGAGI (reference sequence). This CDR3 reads CASSYRDRGRDGYTF. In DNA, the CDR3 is TGTGCCAGCAGCTATAGGGACAGGGGGCGCGACGGCTACACCTTC.

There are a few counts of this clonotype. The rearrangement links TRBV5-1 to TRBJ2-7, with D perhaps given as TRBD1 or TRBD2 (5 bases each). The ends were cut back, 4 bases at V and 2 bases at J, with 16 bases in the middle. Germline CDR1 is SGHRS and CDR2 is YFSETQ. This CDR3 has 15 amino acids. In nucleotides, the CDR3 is TGCGCCAGCAGCGAAACCCCCGGGGCGACCTACGAGCAGTACTTC. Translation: CASSETPGATYEQYF.

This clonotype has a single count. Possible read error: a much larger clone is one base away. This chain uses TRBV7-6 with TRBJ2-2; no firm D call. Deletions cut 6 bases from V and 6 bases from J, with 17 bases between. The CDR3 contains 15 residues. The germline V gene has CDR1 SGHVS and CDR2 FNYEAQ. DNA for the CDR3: TGTGCCAGCAGACCAGAAACATATAACCCCGGGGAGCTGTTTTTT. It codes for CASRPETYNPGELFF.

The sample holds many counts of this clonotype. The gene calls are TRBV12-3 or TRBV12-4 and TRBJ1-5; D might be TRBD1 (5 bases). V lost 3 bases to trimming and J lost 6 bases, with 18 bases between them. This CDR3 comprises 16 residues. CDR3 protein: CASSLSAGKRGQPQHF. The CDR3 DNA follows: TGTGCCAGCAGTTTGTCGGCAGGGAAGAGGGGTCAGCCCCAGCATTTT.

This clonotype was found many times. DNA of the CDR3: TGTGCCAGCAGCTTATGGGGTCTCCCCTACAATGAGCAGTTCTTC. This codes for CASSLWGLPYNEQFF. V gene TRBV7-2 combines with J gene TRBJ2-1; D not resolved. V lost 2 bases and J lost 2, with 10 bases in between. Germline assignment: CDR1 SGHTA and CDR2 FQGNSA. This CDR3 is built from 15 residues. The variable domain in full, completed from reference TRBV7-2 and TRBJ2-1, reads GAGVSQSPSNKVTEKGKDVELRCDPISGHTALYWYRQSLGQGLEFLIYFQGNSAPDKSGLPSDRFSAERTGGSVSTLTIQRTQQEDSAVYLCASSLWGLPYNEQFFGPGTRLTVL.

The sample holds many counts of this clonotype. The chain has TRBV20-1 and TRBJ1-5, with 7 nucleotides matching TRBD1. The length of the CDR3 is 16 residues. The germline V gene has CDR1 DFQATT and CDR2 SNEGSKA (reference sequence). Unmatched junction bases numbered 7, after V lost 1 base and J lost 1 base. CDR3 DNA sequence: TGCAGTGCTAGAGGACAGGGAGGTGCGAGCAATCAGCCCCAGCATTTT. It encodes CSARGQGGASNQPQHF.

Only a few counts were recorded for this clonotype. The CDR3 DNA reads TGCAGCGTAACAAGGGGGAACACTGAAGCTTTCTTT. Its translation: CSVTRGNTEAFF. The V and J genes are TRBV29-1 and TRBJ1-1, with a tentative D call TRBD1 (5 bases). V lost 6 bases and J 1 base, leaving 9 bases between the germline ends. The CDR3 has 12 residues. The germline CDR1 and CDR2 sequences are SQVTM and ANQGSEA.

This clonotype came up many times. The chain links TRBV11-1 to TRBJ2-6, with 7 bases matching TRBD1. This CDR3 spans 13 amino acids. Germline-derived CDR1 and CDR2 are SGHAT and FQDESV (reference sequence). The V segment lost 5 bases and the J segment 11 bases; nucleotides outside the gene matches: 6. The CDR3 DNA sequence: TGTGCCAGCAGCCGGGACAGAATGTACGTCCTGACTTTC. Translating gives CASSRDRMYVLTF.

The CDR3 reads CASSYSRGQETQYF. In DNA form, the CDR3 reads TGTGCCAGCAGTTACTCCCGAGGACAAGAGACCCAGTACTTC. This chain links TRBV6-6 with TRBJ2-5, with D unresolved. V lost 0 bases and J 2 bases, leaving 7 bases between the germline ends. The CDR3 contains 14 residues. Germline V CDR1 and CDR2: MNHNY, SVGAGI (reference sequence).

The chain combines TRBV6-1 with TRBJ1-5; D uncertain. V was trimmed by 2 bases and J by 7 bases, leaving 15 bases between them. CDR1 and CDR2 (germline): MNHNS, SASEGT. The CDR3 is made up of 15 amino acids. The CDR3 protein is CASSERGFMSQPQHF. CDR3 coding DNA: TGTGCCAGCAGTGAAAGAGGGTTTATGAGCCAGCCCCAGCATTTT.

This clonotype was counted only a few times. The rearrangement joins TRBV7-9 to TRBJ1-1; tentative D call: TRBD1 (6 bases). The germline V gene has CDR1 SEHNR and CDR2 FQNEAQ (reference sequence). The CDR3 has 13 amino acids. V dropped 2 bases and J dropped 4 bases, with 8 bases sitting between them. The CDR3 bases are TGTGCCAGCAGCTTACTGGACAGCACTGAAGCTTTCTTT. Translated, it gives CASSLLDSTEAFF.

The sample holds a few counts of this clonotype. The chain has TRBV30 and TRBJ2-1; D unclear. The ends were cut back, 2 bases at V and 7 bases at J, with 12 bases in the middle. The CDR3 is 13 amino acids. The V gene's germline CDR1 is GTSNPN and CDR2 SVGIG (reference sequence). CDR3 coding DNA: TGTGCCTGGAGTTCCCTGGGTTTAAATGAGCAGTTCTTC. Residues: CAWSSLGLNEQFF.

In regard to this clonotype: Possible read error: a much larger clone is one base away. Written as DNA, the CDR3 is TGTGCCGGCAGCCCGTCGGGAAGCACAGATACGCAGTATTTT. It codes for CAGSPSGSTDTQYF. The rearrangement joins TRBV6-2 or TRBV6-3 to TRBJ2-3; possibly TRBD2 for D (5 bases). Germline CDR1 reads MNHEY; CDR2 reads SVGEGT. The CDR3 covers 14 residues.

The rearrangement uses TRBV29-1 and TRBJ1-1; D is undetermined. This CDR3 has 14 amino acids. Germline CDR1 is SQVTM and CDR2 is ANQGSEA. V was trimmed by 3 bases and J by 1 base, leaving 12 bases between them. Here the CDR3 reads CSVEPRGQNTEAFF. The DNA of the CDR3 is TGCAGCGTTGAGCCCCGAGGGCAGAACACTGAAGCTTTCTTT.

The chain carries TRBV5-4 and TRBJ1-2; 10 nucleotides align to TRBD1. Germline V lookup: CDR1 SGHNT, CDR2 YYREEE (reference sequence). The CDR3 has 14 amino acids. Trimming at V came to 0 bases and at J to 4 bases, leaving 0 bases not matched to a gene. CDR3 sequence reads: CASSLGQGAYGYTF. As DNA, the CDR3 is TGTGCCAGCAGCTTGGGACAGGGGGCCTATGGCTACACCTTC.

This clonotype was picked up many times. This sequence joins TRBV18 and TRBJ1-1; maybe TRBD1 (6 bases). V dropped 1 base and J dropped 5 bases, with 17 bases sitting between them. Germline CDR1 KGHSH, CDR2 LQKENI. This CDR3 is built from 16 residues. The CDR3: CASSPLITGSRTEAFF. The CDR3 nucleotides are TGTGCCAGCTCACCACTAATAACAGGGTCCAGAACTGAAGCTTTCTTT.

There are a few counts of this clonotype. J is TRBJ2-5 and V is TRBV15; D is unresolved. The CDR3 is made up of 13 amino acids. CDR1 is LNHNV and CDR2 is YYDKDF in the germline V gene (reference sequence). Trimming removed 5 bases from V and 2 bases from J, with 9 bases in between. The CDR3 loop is CATSLGLQETQYF. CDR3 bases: TGTGCCACCAGCCTTGGTTTGCAAGAGACCCAGTACTTC.

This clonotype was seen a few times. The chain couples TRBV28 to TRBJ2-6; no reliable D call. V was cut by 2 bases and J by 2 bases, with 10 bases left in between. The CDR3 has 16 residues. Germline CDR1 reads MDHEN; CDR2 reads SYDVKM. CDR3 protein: CASSLGRGAGANVLTF. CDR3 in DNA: TGTGCCAGCAGTTTAGGGCGCGGTGCTGGGGCCAACGTCCTGACTTTC. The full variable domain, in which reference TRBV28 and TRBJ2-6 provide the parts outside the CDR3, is DVKVTQSSRYLVKRTGEKVFLECVQDMDHENMFWYRQDPGLGLRLIYFSYDVKMKEKGDIPEGYSVSREKKERFSLILESASTNQTSMYLCASSLGRGAGANVLTFGAGSRLTVL.

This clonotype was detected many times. The CDR3 region has the DNA TGCAGTGCTAGCATAAGGGGGCTAACTAACTATGGCTACACCTTC. Amino acid sequence: CSASIRGLTNYGYTF. The V call is TRBV20-1, the J call TRBJ1-2; 7 nucleotides align to TRBD1. This CDR3 spans 15 amino acids. Germline V gene sequence: CDR1 DFQATT, CDR2 SNEGSKA (reference sequence). Trimming cost V 3 bases and J 0 bases; bases outside gene matches: 7.

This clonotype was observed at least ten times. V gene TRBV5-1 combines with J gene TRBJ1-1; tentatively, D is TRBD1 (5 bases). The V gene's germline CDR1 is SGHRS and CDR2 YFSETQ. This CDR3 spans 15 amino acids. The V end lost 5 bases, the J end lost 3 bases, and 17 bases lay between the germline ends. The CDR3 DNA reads TGCGCCAGCAGTCCCGACAGAATTAGTTACACTGAAGCTTTCTTT. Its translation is CASSPDRISYTEAFF.

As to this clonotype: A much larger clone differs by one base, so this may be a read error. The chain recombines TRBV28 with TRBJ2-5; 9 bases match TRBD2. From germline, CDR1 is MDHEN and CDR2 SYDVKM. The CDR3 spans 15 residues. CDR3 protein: CASGLASGVQETQYF. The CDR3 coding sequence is TGTGCCAGCGGTTTGGCTAGCGGGGTCCAAGAGACCCAGTACTTC. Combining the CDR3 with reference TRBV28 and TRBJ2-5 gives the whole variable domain DVKVTQSSRYLVKRTGEKVFLECVQDMDHENMFWYRQDPGLGLRLIYFSYDVKMKEKGDIPEGYSVSREKKERFSLILESASTNQTSMYLCASGLASGVQETQYFGPGTRLLVL.

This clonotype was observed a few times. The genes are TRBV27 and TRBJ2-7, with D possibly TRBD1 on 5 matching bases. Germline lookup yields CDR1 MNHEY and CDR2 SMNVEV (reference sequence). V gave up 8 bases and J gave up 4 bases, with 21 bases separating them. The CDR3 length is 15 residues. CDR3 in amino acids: CASRVFQGFQYEQYF. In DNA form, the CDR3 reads TGTGCCAGCCGCGTCTTTCAGGGTTTCCAATACGAGCAGTACTTC.

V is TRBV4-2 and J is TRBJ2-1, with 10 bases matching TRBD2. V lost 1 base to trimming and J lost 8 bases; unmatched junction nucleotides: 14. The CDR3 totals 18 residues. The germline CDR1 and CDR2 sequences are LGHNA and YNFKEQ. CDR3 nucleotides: TGTGCCAGCAGCCAAGTACATCCCAGCGGGGGGGCTAACTATGAGCAGTTCTTC. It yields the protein CASSQVHPSGGANYEQFF.

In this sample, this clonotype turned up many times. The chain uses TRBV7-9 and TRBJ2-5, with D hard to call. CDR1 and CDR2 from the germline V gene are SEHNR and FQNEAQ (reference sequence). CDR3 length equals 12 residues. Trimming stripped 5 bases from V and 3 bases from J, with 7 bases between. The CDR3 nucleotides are TGTGCCAGCAGCCCCCTAGAAGAGACCCAGTACTTC. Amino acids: CASSPLEETQYF.

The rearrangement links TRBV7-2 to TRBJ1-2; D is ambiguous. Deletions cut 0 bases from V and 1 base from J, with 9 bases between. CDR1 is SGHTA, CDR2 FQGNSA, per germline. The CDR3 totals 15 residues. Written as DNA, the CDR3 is TGTGCCAGCAGCTTAGCGCAAACGGTTAACTATGGCTACACCTTC. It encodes CASSLAQTVNYGYTF.

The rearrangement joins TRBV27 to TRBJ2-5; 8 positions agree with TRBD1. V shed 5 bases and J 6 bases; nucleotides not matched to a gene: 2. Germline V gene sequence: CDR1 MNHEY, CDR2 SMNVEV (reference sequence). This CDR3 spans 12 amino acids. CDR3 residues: CASSRTGKTQYF. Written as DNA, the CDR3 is TGTGCCAGCAGTCGGACAGGGAAGACCCAGTACTTC.

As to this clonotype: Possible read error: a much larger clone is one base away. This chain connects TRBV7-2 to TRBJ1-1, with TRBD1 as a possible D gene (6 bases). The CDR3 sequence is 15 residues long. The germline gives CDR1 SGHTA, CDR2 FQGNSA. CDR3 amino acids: CASSLGARRDTEASF. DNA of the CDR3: TGTGCCAGCAGCTTAGGGGCGAGGAGGGACACTGAAGCTTCCTTT.